This TCR beta chain came from a study of blood T cell repertoires in COVID-19. Whole-study context: Donors in the United States, Italy and Spain gave samples during acute or convalescent COVID-19.

In the authors' workflow: Reference gene primer amplification gave nucleated cell count estimates. Generated by immunoSEQ multiplex PCR, the TCRdb table keeps only in-frame clones and is missing some. That table is the source of V, J and clone size, and D and trimming were worked out from the DNA. Counted here are tens of thousands of clones, around nine tenths occurring once; the ten biggest clones make up 4.8%. From germline, CDR1 is SNHLY and CDR2 FYNNEI. The CDR3 length is 14 residues. The germline V and J ends were trimmed by 3 bases and 8 bases, with 16 bases remaining between them. V and J are TRBV2 and TRBJ1-2; D gene unclear. This TCR was recovered from a man between 60 and 75 years old with acute or convalescent COVID-19. Sample: peripheral blood. The CDR3 region is CASSEDFQTVGYTF. CDR3 nucleotide sequence: TGTGCCAGCAGTGAGGACTTCCAGACGGTAGGCTACACCTTC.